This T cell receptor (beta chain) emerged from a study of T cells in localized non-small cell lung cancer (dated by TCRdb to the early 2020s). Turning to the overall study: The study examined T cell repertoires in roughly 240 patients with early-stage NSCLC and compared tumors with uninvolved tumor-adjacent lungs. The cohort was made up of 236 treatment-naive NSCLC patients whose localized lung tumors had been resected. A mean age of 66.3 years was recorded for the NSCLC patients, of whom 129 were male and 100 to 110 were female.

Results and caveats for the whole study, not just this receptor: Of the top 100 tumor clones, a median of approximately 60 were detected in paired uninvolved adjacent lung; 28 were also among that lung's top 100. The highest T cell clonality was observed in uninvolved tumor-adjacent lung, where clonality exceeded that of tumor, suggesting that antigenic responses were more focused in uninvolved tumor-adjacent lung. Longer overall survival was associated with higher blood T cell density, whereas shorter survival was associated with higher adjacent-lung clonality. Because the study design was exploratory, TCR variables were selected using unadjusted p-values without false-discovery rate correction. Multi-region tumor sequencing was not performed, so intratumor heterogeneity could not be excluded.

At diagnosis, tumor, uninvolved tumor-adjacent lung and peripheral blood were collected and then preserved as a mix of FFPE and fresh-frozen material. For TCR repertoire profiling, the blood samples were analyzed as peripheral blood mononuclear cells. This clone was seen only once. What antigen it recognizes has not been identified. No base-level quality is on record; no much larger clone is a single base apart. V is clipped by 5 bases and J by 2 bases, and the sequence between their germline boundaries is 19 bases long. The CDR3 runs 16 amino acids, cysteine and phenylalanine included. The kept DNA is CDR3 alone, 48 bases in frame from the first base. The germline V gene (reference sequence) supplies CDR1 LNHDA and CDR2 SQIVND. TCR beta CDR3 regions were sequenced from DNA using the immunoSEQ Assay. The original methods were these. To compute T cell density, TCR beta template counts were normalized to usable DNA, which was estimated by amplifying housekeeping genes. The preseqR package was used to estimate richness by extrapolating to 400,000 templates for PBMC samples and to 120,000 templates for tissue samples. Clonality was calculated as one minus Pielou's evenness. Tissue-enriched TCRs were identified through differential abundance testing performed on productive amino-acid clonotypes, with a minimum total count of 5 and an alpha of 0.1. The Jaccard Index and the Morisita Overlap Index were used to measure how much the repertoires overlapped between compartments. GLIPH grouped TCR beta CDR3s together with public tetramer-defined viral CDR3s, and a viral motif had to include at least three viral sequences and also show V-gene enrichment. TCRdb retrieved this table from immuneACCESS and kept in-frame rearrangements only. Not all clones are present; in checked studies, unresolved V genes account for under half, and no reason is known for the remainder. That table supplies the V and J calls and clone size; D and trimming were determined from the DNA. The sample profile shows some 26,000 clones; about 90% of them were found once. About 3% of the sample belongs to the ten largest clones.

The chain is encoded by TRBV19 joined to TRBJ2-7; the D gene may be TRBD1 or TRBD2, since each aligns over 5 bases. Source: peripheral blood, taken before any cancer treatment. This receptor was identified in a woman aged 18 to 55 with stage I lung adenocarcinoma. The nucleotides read TGTGCCAGTAGTGCCACCGATGAGGGGCGCCCCTACGAGCAGTACTTC. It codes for CASSATDEGRPYEQYF.